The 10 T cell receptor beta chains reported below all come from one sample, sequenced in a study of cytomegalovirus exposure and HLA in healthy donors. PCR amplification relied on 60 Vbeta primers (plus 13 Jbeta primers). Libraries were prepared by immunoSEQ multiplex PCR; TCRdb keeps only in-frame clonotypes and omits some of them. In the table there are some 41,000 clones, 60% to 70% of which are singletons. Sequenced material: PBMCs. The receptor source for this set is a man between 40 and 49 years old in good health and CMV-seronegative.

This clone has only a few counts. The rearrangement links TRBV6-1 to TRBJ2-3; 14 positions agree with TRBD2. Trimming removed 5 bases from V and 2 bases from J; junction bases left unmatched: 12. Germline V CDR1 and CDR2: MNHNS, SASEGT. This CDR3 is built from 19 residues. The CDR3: CASSQVQGLAGGPTDTQYF. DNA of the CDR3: TGTGCCAGCAGTCAAGTCCAAGGACTAGCGGGGGGTCCCACAGATACGCAGTATTTT.

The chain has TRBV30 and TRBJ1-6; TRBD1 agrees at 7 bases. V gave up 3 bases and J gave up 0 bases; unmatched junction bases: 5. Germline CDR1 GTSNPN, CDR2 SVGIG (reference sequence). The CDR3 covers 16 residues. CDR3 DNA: TGTGCCTGGAGATTGACAGGGCGCTCCTATAATTCACCCCTCCACTTT. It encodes CAWRLTGRSYNSPLHF.

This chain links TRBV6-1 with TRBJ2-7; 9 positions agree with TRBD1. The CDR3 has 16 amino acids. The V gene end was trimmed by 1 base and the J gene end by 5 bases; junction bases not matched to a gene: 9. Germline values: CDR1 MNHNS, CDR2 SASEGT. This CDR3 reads CASSEDFRTGVHEQYF. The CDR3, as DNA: TGTGCCAGCAGTGAAGATTTTCGGACAGGGGTCCACGAGCAGTACTTC.

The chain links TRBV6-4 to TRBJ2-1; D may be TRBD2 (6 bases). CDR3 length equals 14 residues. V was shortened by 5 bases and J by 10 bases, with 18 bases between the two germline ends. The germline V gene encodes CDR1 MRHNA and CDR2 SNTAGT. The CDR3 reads CASSSSGETGEQFF. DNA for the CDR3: TGTGCCAGCAGTTCCTCGGGAGAGACCGGGGAGCAGTTCTTC.

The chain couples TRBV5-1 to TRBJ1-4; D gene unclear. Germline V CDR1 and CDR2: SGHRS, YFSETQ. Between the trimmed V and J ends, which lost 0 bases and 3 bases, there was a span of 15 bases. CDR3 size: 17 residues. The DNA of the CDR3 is TGCGCCAGCAGCTTGGTCGGGGTCGGGTTATCTAATGAAAAACTGTTTTTT. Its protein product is CASSLVGVGLSNEKLFF.

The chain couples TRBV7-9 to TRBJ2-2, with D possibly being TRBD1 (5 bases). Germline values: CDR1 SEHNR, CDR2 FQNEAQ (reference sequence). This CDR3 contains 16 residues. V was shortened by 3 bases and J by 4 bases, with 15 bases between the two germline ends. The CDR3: CASSLLGQGTTGELFF. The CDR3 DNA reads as TGTGCCAGCAGCTTGCTAGGTCAGGGTACCACCGGGGAGCTGTTTTTT.

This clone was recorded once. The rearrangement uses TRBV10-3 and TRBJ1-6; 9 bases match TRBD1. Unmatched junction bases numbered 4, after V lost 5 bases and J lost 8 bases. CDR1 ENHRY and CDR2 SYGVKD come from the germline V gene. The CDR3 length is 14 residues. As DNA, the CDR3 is TGTGCCATCAGTCGACAGGGGGAGGATTCACCCCTCCACTTT. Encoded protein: CAISRQGEDSPLHF.

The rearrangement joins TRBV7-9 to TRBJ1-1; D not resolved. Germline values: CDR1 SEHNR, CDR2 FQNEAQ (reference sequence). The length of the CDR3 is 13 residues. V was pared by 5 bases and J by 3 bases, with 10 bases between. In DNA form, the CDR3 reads TGTGCCAGCAGCACCTCGGGGTACACTGAAGCTTTCTTT. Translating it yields CASSTSGYTEAFF.

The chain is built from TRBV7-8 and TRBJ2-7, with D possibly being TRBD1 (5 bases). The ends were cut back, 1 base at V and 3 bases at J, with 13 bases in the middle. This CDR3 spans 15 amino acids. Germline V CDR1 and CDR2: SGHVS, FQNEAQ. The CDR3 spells CASSLVGALGYEQYF. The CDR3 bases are TGTGCCAGCAGCTTAGTAGGGGCGTTAGGCTACGAGCAGTACTTC.

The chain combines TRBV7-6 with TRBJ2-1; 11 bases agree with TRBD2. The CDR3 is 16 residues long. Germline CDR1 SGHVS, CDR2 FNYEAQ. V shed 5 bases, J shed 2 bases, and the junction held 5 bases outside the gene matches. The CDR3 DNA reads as TGTGCCAGCAGCGCAGAACTAGCGGGAGCCTACAATGAGCAGTTCTTC. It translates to CASSAELAGAYNEQFF. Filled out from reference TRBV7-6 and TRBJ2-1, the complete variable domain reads GAGVSQSPRYKVTKRGQDVALRCDPISGHVSLYWYRQALGQGPEFLTYFNYEAQQDKSGLPNDRFSAERPEGSISTLTIQRTEQRDSAMYRCASSAELAGAYNEQFFGPGTRLTVL.